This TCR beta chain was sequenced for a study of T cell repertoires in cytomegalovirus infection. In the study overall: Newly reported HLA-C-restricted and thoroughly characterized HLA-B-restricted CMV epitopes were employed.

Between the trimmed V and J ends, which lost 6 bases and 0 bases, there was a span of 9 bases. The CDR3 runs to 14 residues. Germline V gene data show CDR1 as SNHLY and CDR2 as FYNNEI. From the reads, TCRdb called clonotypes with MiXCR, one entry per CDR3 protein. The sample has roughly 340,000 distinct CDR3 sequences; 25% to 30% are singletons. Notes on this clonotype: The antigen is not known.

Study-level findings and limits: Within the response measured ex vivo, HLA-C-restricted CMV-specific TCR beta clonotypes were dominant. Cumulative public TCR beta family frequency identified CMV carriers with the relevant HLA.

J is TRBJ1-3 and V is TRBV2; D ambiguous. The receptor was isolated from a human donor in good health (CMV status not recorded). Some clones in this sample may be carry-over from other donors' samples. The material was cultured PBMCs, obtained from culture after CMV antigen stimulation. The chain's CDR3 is CASRGQSSGNTIYF. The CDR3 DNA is TGTGCCAGCAGAGGTCAGAGCTCTGGAAACACCATATATTTT.